This T cell receptor beta chain is drawn from a study of CD8+ T cells in alopecia areata. Findings and caveats of the study: Affected lesional scalp, above all in alopecia totalis/universalis, was more clonal than normal scalp.

Germline lookup yields CDR1 SNHLY and CDR2 FYNNEI. The CDR3 covers 12 residues. The V end was cut by 8 bases, the J end by 2 bases, with 10 bases between. Sequencing templates came from extracted RNA that was reverse transcribed into cDNA. TCRdb's copy holds only in-frame clones and misses some; the assay was immunoSEQ multiplex PCR. The table lists 150,000 to 200,000 clones, 55% of them singletons. In regard to this clone: The antigen is undetermined.

This chain joins TRBV2 and TRBJ2-7; D is uncertain. This TCR was sampled from a human donor in good health. The sequencing input was CD4+ T cells sorted from blood. The CDR3 nucleotides are TGTGCCAGCTTGAGTGAAACCTACGAGCAGTACTTC. Its translation is CASLSETYEQYF.